Below, 27 T cell receptor beta chains from the same sample are listed, as sequenced in a study of blood T cell repertoires in COVID-19. The protocol was immunoSEQ multiplex PCR, while the TCRdb copy is restricted to in-frame clones and leaves out a portion. The table includes approximately 200,000 clones, 86% detected once. Material: PBMCs or T cells enriched from blood (not recorded which). The receptors come from a woman aged 30 to 39 who had recovered from COVID-19.

This chain links TRBV18 with TRBJ1-1, with D tentatively TRBD1 (5 bases). Per germline, CDR1 KGHSH and CDR2 LQKENI. This CDR3 comprises 13 residues. V lost 5 bases and J lost 5, with 12 bases in between. CDR3 sequence reads: CASSKGEKTEAFF. The CDR3 region has the DNA TGTGCCAGCTCAAAAGGGGAAAAGACTGAAGCTTTCTTT.

This chain joins TRBV5-4 and TRBJ2-5; weak D call: TRBD1 (5 bases). This CDR3 spans 15 amino acids. From germline, CDR1 is SGHNT and CDR2 YYREEE (reference sequence). Trimming pared 2 bases from V and 4 bases from J, leaving 15 bases between. CDR3 sequence reads: CASSLIVGAIETQYF. The CDR3 region has the DNA TGTGCCAGCAGCTTAATTGTAGGGGCAATAGAGACCCAGTACTTC.

The V and J genes are TRBV5-4 and TRBJ2-7, with 10 bases lining up with TRBD2. Germline trimming cut 9 bases from V and 1 base from J; bases unmatched to any gene: 7. This CDR3 spans 14 amino acids. Germline CDR1 and CDR2: SGHNT and YYREEE (reference sequence). CDR3 nucleotide sequence: TGTGCCACCCAATCTAGCGGGAGTTCCTACGAGCAGTACTTC. This gives the protein CATQSSGSSYEQYF. Variable domain in full (rest from reference TRBV5-4 and TRBJ2-7): ETGVTQSPTHLIKTRGQQVTLRCSSQSGHNTVSWYQQALGQGPQFIFQYYREEENGRGNFPPRFSGLQFPNYSSELNVNALELDDSALYLCATQSSGSSYEQYFGPGTRLTVT.

V is TRBV11-2 and J is TRBJ2-7; weak D call: TRBD1 (6 bases). The CDR3 runs 13 residues. CDR1 and CDR2 (germline): SGHAT, FQNNGV. The V end lost 6 bases, the J end lost 4 bases, and 13 bases lay between the germline ends. The CDR3 coding sequence is TGTGCCAGCAGGCTCACAGGGAGATACGAGCAGTACTTC. Protein sequence: CASRLTGRYEQYF.

This clone occurred once. CDR3 nucleotides: TGTGCCAGCAGTTCCGGACACCTGAACACTGAAGCTTTCTTT. It specifies CASSSGHLNTEAFF. This sequence joins TRBV6-5 and TRBJ1-1; D is perhaps TRBD1 (5 bases). V was cut by 4 bases and J by 0 bases, with 9 bases left in between. Germline V gene data show CDR1 as MNHEY and CDR2 as SVGAGI. The CDR3 length is 14 residues.

Comments on this clone: The sample carries other DNA sequences with the same CDR3. The chain combines TRBV29-1 with TRBJ2-7, with 8 bases aligning to TRBD1. V was pared by 6 bases and J by 0 bases, with 7 bases of the junction left unmatched. Germline values: CDR1 SQVTM, CDR2 ANQGSEA. The CDR3 runs 14 residues. In DNA form, the CDR3 reads TGCAGCGTCGCCGGGACAGGAAGCTCCTACGAGCAGTACTTC. Translated, it gives CSVAGTGSSYEQYF.

This chain joins TRBV4-1 and TRBJ1-4, with 9 bases identical to TRBD1. J was trimmed by 8 bases and V by 3 bases; bases with no gene match: 13. Germline loops: CDR1 MGHRA, CDR2 YSYEKL. This CDR3 comprises 17 residues. The CDR3 reads CASSQFRSGTGSEKLFF. As DNA, the CDR3 is TGCGCCAGCAGCCAGTTCCGATCCGGGACAGGGTCGGAAAAACTGTTTTTT.

This chain connects TRBV19 to TRBJ1-2; 8 bases map to TRBD1. V lost 6 bases, J lost 8 bases, and 5 bases stayed unmatched. This CDR3 comprises 12 residues. Per the germline V gene, CDR1 is LNHDA and CDR2 is SQIVND (reference sequence). DNA for the CDR3: TGTGCCAGTAGCCAAGGACAGGGAGGCTACACCTTC. As protein: CASSQGQGGYTF.

The chain carries TRBV29-1 and TRBJ2-5; 7 nucleotides line up with TRBD2. The trim removed 6 bases at V and 7 bases at J, leaving 5 bases unmatched. Germline CDR1 SQVTM, CDR2 ANQGSEA. The CDR3 extends over 11 amino acids. CDR3 in amino acids: CSVPPGGTQYF. The CDR3 DNA follows: TGCAGCGTCCCCCCGGGGGGGACCCAGTACTTC. The complete variable domain, with remaining parts taken from reference TRBV29-1 and TRBJ2-5, reads SAVISQKPSRDICQRGTSLTIQCQVDSQVTMMFWYRQQPGQSLTLIATANQGSEATYESGFVIDKFPISRPNLTFSTLTVSNMSPEDSSIYLCSVPPGGTQYFGPGTRLLVL.

The genes are TRBV3-1 (or the pseudogene TRBV3-2) and TRBJ1-5; TRBD1 aligns across 12 bases. This CDR3 is 18 amino acids long. The germline gives CDR1 LGHDT, CDR2 YNNKEL (reference sequence). V lost 1 base and J lost 2; bases outside the gene matches: 6. CDR3 sequence (DNA): TGTGCCAGCAGCCAAGGGGTCGGGACAGGGGGCCGCAATCAGCCCCAGCATTTT. It translates to CASSQGVGTGGRNQPQHF.

The chain uses TRBV24-1 and TRBJ2-5; TRBD2 matches at 7 bases. The CDR3 sequence is 14 residues long. Germline V gives CDR1 KGHDR, CDR2 SFDVKD. V was pared by 5 bases and J by 7 bases, with 9 bases of the junction left unmatched. CDR3 protein: CATSGLAEIWTQYF. CDR3 bases: TGTGCCACCAGTGGCCTAGCGGAAATTTGGACCCAGTACTTC.

The J gene is TRBJ1-4, the V gene TRBV3-1 (or the pseudogene TRBV3-2); 8 bases are shared with TRBD1. This CDR3 is 14 amino acids long. The ends lost 7 bases at V and 7 bases at J; junction bases unmatched: 8. The germline V gene encodes CDR1 LGHDT and CDR2 YNNKEL (reference sequence). DNA of the CDR3: TGTGCCAGCAAGGATGGGACAGGTTCTGAAAAACTGTTTTTT. This codes for CASKDGTGSEKLFF.

In DNA form, the CDR3 reads TGTGCCAGCATATCTCTCGGCGGGAGGGCCATCTATGAGCAGTTCTTC. It encodes CASISLGGRAIYEQFF. The chain employs TRBV28 and TRBJ2-1; 9 nucleotides agree with TRBD2. After removal of 7 bases from V and 8 bases from J, the junction contained 15 bases not matched to a gene. Germline CDR1 is MDHEN and CDR2 is SYDVKM. This CDR3 contains 16 residues.

V and J are TRBV6-2 or TRBV6-3 and TRBJ2-5; TRBD2 agrees at 7 bases. Trimming removed 4 bases from V and 2 bases from J; junction bases left unmatched: 4. This CDR3 comprises 14 residues. Germline V gene lookup returns CDR1 MNHEY and CDR2 SVGEGT. The CDR3 DNA follows: TGTGCCAGCAGTTTCCTAGCGGTGCAAGAGACCCAGTACTTC. Amino acid sequence: CASSFLAVQETQYF.

The CDR3 DNA is TGTGCCAGCAGCCCCCTAGCGGGAGGGTTGACTAGCACAGATACGCAGTATTTT. Translation: CASSPLAGGLTSTDTQYF. This sequence joins TRBV11-2 and TRBJ2-3; 12 bases are shared with TRBD2. V lost 5 bases, J lost 0 bases, and 9 bases stayed unmatched. Per the germline V gene, CDR1 is SGHAT and CDR2 is FQNNGV. This CDR3 is built from 18 residues. Full variable domain (outside the CDR3, taken from reference TRBV11-2 and TRBJ2-3): EAGVAQSPRYKIIEKRQSVAFWCNPISGHATLYWYQQILGQGPKLLIQFQNNGVVDDSQLPKDRFSAERLKGVDSTLKIQPAKLEDSAVYLCASSPLAGGLTSTDTQYFGPGTRLTVL.

The chain has TRBV5-1 and TRBJ2-5; D is perhaps TRBD1 (5 bases). V was shortened by 0 bases and J by 3 bases, with 9 bases between the two germline ends. CDR3 length: 14 amino acids. Germline loops: CDR1 SGHRS, CDR2 YFSETQ. CDR3 loop: CASSLAGPKETQYF. The CDR3 nucleotides are TGCGCCAGCAGCTTGGCAGGGCCAAAAGAGACCCAGTACTTC.

V usage is TRBV28 and J usage is TRBJ2-5, with 8 nucleotides matching TRBD1. Unmatched junction bases numbered 15, after V lost 7 bases and J lost 5 bases. Germline lookup yields CDR1 MDHEN and CDR2 SYDVKM. This CDR3 comprises 16 residues. The CDR3 bases are TGTGCCAGCACCATGGAGTCCAGGGGGCAAAGGGAGACCCAGTACTTC. Its protein product is CASTMESRGQRETQYF. Full variable domain (outside the CDR3, taken from reference TRBV28 and TRBJ2-5): DVKVTQSSRYLVKRTGEKVFLECVQDMDHENMFWYRQDPGLGLRLIYFSYDVKMKEKGDIPEGYSVSREKKERFSLILESASTNQTSMYLCASTMESRGQRETQYFGPGTRLLVL.

A single count supports this clone. The chain employs TRBV7-9 and TRBJ1-3; D not resolved. Trimming shortened V by 6 bases and J by 3 bases, and 18 bases separated the two germline ends. The CDR3 spans 16 residues. Germline CDR1 reads SEHNR; CDR2 reads FQNEAQ (reference sequence). The CDR3 is CASSPNLFGGGNTIYF. The CDR3 nucleotides read TGTGCCAGCAGTCCTAACCTTTTTGGTGGTGGAAACACCATATATTTT. The full variable domain, its missing parts supplied by reference TRBV7-9 and TRBJ1-3, is DTGVSQNPRHKITKRGQNVTFRCDPISEHNRLYWYRQTLGQGPEFLTYFQNEAQLEKSRLLSDRFSAERPKGSFSTLEIQRTEQGDSAMYLCASSPNLFGGGNTIYFGEGSWLTVV.

This chain uses TRBV28 with TRBJ1-2, with 9 nucleotides matching TRBD1. Germline lookup yields CDR1 MDHEN and CDR2 SYDVKM. The length of the CDR3 is 14 residues. The V gene end was trimmed by 5 bases and the J gene end by 8 bases; junction bases not matched to a gene: 9. The CDR3 region has the DNA TGTGCCAGCAGTACAGGACAGGGGAGGTACGGCTACACCTTC. The encoded protein is CASSTGQGRYGYTF.

This clone was seen once. Sequence at one end of the junction differs from germline and may be a read error. This rearrangement joins TRBV7-9 to TRBJ1-2; TRBD1 might be the D (5 bases). In germline, CDR1 is SEHNR, CDR2 FQNEAQ (reference sequence). The CDR3 covers 9 residues. The CDR3: CASSVGADF. CDR3 coding DNA: TGTGCCAGCAGCGTTGGGGCTGACTTC.

The genes are TRBV2 and TRBJ2-1; 10 bases line up with TRBD2. V shed 1 base, J shed 1 base, and the junction held 13 bases outside the gene matches. The CDR3 covers 20 residues. Germline V CDR1 and CDR2: SNHLY, FYNNEI. CDR3 region: CASSEVPPSGSSLSYNEQFF. In nucleotides, the CDR3 is TGTGCCAGCAGTGAAGTCCCGCCTAGCGGGAGCTCCCTATCCTACAATGAGCAGTTCTTC.

The chain combines TRBV29-1 with TRBJ2-5; the D gene is possibly TRBD2 (6 bases). With 1 base removed from V and 5 bases from J, the gap between germline ends came to 11 bases. The germline CDR1 and CDR2 sequences are SQVTM and ANQGSEA. The CDR3 runs 13 residues. CDR3 coding DNA: TGCAGCGTTGAAGTGGCAAGCGGGGAGACCCAGTACTTC. It encodes CSVEVASGETQYF.

The J gene is TRBJ1-2, the V gene TRBV27, with D maybe TRBD1 (6 bases). The CDR3 totals 13 residues. The germline V gene encodes CDR1 MNHEY and CDR2 SMNVEV (reference sequence). V lost 5 bases to trimming and J lost 6 bases, with 13 bases between them. CDR3 sequence reads: CASSTDRRNGYTF. CDR3 nucleotide sequence: TGTGCCAGCAGTACCGACAGGAGGAATGGCTACACCTTC.

The chain is built from TRBV5-1 and TRBJ2-7; TRBD2 matches at 9 bases. Unmatched junction bases numbered 6, after V lost 0 bases and J lost 5 bases. The CDR3 is made up of 15 amino acids. Germline CDR1 is SGHRS and CDR2 is YFSETQ. The CDR3 reads CASSLDAGGYNEQYF. CDR3 DNA: TGCGCCAGCAGCTTGGACGCGGGAGGGTACAACGAGCAGTACTTC.

The rearrangement links TRBV7-9 to TRBJ2-3; 10 bases are shared with TRBD1. Germline CDR1 is SEHNR and CDR2 is FQNEAQ (reference sequence). The length of the CDR3 is 15 residues. The ends lost 5 bases at V and 2 bases at J; junction bases unmatched: 4. Here the CDR3 DNA reads TGTGCCAGCAGCGGGGGACAGGGGCACACAGATACGCAGTATTTT. This sequence encodes CASSGGQGHTDTQYF.

This chain joins TRBV5-8 and TRBJ2-1, with unresolved D. Germline V lookup: CDR1 SGHTS, CDR2 YDEGEE. V gave up 1 base and J gave up 12 bases, with 17 bases separating them. The CDR3 runs 14 residues. The chain's CDR3 is CASSLLGEASGQFF. The CDR3 DNA reads TGTGCCAGCAGCTTGCTTGGAGAGGCCTCGGGGCAGTTCTTC.

V is TRBV5-5 and J is TRBJ1-1; D is ambiguous. Germline V gene sequence: CDR1 SGHKS, CDR2 YYEKEE (reference sequence). The germline V and J ends were trimmed by 4 bases and 2 bases, with 18 bases remaining between them. The CDR3 loop spans 16 amino acids. CDR3 DNA: TGTGCCAGCAGCCCACTCGTTAGACAAAGAAACACTGAAGCTTTCTTT. This codes for CASSPLVRQRNTEAFF.